What follows describes a single T cell receptor beta chain. This entry is derived from a study of shared clonotypes between healthy human individuals. It was into CD45RA+ naive and CD45RA-negative memory subsets that the CD4+ cells were split. Germline CDR1 SGHRS, CDR2 YFSETQ. V was pared by 4 bases and J by 4 bases, with 14 bases between. This CDR3 region has 15 residues. Some clones are missing from TCRdb's copy, which holds only in-frame ones; the method was immunoSEQ multiplex PCR. Of over a million clones listed, roughly 74% are singletons. This TCR was recovered from a man between 18 and 29 years old in good health. Some clones in this sample may be carry-over from other donors' samples. Sequencing was carried out using memory CD4+ T cells from PBMCs. The subset was: CD45RA-negative fraction. This chain uses TRBV5-1 with TRBJ2-2; either TRBD1 or TRBD2 may fit D (6 bases each). The CDR3 nucleotides are TGCGCCAGCAGCACCGTGGGGGGCCGCACCGGGGAGCTGTTTTTT. Protein product: CASSTVGGRTGELFF. The entire variable domain, with the rest obtained from reference TRBV5-1 and TRBJ2-2, is as follows: KAGVTQTPRYLIKTRGQQVTLSCSPISGHRSVSWYQQTPGQGLQFLFEYFSETQRNKGNFPGRFSGRQFSNSRSEMNVSTLELGDSALYLCASSTVGGRTGELFFGEGSRLTVL.